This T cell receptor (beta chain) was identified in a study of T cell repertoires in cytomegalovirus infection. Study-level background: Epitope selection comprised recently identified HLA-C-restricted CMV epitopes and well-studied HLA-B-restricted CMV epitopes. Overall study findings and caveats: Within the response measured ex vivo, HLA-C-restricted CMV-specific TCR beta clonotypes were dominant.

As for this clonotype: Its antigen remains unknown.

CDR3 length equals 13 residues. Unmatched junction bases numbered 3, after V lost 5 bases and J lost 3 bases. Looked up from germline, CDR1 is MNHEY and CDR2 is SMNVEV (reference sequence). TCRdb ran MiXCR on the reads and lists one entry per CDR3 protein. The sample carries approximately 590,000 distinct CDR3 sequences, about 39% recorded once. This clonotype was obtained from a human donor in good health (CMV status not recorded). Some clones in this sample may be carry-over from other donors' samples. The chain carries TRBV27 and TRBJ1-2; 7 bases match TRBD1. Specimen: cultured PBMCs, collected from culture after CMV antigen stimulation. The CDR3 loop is CASSNTGDYGYTF. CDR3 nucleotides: TGTGCCAGCAGTAACACAGGGGACTATGGCTACACCTTC.